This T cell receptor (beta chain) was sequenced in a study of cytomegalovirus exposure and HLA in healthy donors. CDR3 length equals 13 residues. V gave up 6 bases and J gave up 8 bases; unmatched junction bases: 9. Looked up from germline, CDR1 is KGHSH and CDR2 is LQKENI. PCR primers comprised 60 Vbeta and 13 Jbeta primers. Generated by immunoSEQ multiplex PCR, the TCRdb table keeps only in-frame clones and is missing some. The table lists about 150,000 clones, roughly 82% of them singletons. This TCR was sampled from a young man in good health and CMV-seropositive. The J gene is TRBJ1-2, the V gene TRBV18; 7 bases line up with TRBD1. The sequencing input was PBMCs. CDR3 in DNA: TGTGCCAGCTCGCAACAGGGGACTGAGGGCTACACCTTC. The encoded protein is CASSQQGTEGYTF.